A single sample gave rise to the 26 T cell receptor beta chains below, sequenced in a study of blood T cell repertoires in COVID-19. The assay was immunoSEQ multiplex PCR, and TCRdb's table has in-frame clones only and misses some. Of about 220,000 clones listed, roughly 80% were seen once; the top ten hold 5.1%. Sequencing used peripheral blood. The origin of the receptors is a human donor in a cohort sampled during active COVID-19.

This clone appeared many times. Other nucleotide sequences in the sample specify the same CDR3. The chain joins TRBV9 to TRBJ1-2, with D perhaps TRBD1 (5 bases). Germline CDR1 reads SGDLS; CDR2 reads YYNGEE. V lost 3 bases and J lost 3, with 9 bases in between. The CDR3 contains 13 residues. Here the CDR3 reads CASSAGGDYGYTF. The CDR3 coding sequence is TGTGCCAGCAGCGCAGGAGGGGACTATGGCTACACCTTC.

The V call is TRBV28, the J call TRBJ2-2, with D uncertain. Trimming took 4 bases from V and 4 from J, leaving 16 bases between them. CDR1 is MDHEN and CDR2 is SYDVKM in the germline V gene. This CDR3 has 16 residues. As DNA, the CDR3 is TGTGCCAGCAGTTCCTCGGGTTTTTTCGGCACCGGGGAGCTGTTTTTT. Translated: CASSSSGFFGTGELFF.

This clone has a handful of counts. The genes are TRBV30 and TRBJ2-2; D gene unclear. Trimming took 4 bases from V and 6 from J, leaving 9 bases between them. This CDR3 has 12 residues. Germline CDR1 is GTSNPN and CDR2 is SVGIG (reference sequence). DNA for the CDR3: TGTGCCTGGACTACCCTCCCCGGGGAGCTGTTTTTT. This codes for CAWTTLPGELFF. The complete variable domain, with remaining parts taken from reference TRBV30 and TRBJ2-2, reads SQTIHQWPATLVQPVGSPLSLECTVEGTSNPNLYWYRQAAGRGLQLLFYSVGIGQISSEVPQNLSASRPQDRQFILSSKKLLLSDSGFYLCAWTTLPGELFFGEGSRLTVL.

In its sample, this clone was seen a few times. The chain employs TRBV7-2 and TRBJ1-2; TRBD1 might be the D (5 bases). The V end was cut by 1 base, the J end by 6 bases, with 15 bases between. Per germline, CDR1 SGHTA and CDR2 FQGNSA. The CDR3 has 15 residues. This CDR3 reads CASSLEAGRANGYTF. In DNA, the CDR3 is TGTGCCAGCAGCTTAGAGGCGGGACGGGCCAATGGCTACACCTTC.

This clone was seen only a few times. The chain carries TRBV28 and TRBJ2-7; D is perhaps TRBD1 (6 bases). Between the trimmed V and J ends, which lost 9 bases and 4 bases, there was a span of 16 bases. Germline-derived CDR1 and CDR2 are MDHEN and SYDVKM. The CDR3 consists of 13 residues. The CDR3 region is CASQSPGVYEQYF. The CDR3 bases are TGTGCCAGTCAGTCGCCAGGGGTGTACGAGCAGTACTTC.

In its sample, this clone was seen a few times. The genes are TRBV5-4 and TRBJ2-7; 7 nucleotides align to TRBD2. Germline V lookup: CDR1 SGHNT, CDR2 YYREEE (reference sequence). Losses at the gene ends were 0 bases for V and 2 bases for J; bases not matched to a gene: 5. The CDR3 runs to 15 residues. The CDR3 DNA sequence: TGTGCCAGCAGCTTGGTAGCTAGCGGTGCCTACGAGCAGTACTTC. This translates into CASSLVASGAYEQYF.

CDR3 loop: CSARPGSEAFF. In nucleotides, the CDR3 is TGCAGTGCTAGACCTGGCAGTGAAGCTTTCTTT. This chain uses TRBV20-1 with TRBJ1-1; D is unresolved. Trimming left V 2 bases short and J 7 bases short, with 8 bases between. The CDR3 loop spans 11 amino acids. Germline V gene sequence: CDR1 DFQATT, CDR2 SNEGSKA (reference sequence).

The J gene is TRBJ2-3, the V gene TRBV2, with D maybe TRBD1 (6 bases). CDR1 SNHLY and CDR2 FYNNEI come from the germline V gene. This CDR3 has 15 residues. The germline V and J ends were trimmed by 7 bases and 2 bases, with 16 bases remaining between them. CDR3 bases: TGTGCCAGCACCAGCCAGGGGCTTCTCACAGATACGCAGTATTTT. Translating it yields CASTSQGLLTDTQYF.

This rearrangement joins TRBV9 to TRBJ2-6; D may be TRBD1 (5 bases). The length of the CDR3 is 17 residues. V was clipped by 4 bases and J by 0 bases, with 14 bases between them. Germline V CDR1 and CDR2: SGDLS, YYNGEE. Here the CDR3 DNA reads TGTGCCAGCAGCTCCTTAGCAGGGTCCTCTGGGGCCAACGTCCTGACTTTC. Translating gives CASSSLAGSSGANVLTF.

Here the CDR3 reads CASSQLLALDNNEQFF. The CDR3 coding sequence is TGTGCCAGCAGCCAACTATTAGCCCTAGATAACAATGAGCAGTTCTTC. The gene calls are TRBV28 and TRBJ2-1; D is uncertain. Trimming removed 6 bases from V and 5 bases from J, with 20 bases in between. The germline V gene has CDR1 MDHEN and CDR2 SYDVKM. CDR3 length equals 16 residues.

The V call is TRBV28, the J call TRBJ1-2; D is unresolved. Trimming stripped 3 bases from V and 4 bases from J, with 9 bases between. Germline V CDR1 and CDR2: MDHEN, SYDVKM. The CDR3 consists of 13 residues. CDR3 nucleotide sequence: TGTGCCAGCAGTTTGTCGACAATCTATGGCTACACCTTC. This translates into CASSLSTIYGYTF.

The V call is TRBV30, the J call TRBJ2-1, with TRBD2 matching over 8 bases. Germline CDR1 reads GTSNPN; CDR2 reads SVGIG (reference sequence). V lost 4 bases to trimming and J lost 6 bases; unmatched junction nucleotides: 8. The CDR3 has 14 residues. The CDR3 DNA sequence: TGTGCCTGGAAGAAAGCGGGAGCAAGCAATGAGCAGTTCTTC. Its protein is CAWKKAGASNEQFF. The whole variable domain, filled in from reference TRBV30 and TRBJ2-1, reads SQTIHQWPATLVQPVGSPLSLECTVEGTSNPNLYWYRQAAGRGLQLLFYSVGIGQISSEVPQNLSASRPQDRQFILSSKKLLLSDSGFYLCAWKKAGASNEQFFGPGTRLTVL.

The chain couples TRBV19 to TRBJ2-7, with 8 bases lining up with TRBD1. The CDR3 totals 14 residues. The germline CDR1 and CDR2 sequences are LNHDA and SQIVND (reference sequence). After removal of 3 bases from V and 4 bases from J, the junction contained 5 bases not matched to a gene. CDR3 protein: CASSITQGVYEQYF. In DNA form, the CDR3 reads TGTGCCAGTAGTATCACACAGGGGGTTTACGAGCAGTACTTC.

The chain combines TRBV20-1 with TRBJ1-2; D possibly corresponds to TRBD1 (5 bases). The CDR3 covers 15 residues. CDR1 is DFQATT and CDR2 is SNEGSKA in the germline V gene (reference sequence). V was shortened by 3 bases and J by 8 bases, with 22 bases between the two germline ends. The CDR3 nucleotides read TGCAGTGCTAGTTTCCCGGGACTCCCTAGCAGAGGCTACACCTTC. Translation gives CSASFPGLPSRGYTF.

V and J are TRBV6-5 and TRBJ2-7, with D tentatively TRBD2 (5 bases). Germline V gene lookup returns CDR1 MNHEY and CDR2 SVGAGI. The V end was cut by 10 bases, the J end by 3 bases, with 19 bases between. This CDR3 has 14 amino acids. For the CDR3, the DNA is TGTGCCACCCACCTTGGGCGGGTGGACTACGAGCAGTACTTC. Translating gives CATHLGRVDYEQYF.

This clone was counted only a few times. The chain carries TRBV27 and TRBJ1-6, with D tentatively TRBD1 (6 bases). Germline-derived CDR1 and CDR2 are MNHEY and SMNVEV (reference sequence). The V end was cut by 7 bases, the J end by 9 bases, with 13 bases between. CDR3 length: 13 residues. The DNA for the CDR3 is TGTGCCAGCAAACAGGGTTACGGTTCACCCCTCCACTTT. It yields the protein CASKQGYGSPLHF.

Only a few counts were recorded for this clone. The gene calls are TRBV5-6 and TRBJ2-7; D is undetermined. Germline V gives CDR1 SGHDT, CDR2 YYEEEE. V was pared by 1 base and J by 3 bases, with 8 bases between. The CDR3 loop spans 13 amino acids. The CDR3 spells CASSLSQIYEQYF. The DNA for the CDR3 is TGTGCCAGCAGCTTGTCACAGATCTACGAGCAGTACTTC.

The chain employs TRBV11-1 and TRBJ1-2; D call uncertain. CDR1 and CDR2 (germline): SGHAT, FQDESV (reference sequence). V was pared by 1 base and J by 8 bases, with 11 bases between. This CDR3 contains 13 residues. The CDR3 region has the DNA TGTGCCAGCAGCTTAGGGACGGGAATCGGCTACACCTTC. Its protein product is CASSLGTGIGYTF. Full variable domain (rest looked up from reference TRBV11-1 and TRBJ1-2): EAEVAQSPRYKITEKSQAVAFWCDPISGHATLYWYRQILGQGPELLVQFQDESVVDDSQLPKDRFSAERLKGVDSTLKIQPAELGDSAMYLCASSLGTGIGYTFGSGTRLTVV.

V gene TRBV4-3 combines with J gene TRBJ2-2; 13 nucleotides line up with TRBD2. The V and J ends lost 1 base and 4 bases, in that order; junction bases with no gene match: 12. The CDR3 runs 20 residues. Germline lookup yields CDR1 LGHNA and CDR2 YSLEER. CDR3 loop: CASSQATSGRIYRFTGELFF. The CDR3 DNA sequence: TGCGCCAGCAGCCAAGCGACTAGCGGGAGGATTTATCGATTCACCGGGGAGCTGTTTTTT.

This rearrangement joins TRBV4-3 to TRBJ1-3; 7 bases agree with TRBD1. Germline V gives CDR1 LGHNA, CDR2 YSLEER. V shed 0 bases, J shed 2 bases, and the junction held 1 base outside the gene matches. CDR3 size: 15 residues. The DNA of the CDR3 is TGCGCCAGCAGCCAAGAACAGGGGACTGGAAACACCATATATTTT. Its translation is CASSQEQGTGNTIYF.

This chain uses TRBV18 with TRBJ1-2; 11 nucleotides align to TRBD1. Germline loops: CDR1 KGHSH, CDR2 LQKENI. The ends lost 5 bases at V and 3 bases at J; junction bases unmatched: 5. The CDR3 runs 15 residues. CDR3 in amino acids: CASSTWTGGDYGYTF. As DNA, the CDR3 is TGTGCCAGCTCAACTTGGACAGGGGGCGACTATGGCTACACCTTC.

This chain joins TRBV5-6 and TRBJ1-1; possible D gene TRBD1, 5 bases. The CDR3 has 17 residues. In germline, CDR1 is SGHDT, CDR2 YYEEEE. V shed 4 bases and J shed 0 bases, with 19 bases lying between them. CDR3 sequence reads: CASSPLGGPGMNTEAFF. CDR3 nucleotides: TGTGCCAGCAGCCCCCTGGGGGGTCCAGGGATGAACACTGAAGCTTTCTTT.

The CDR3 DNA reads TGTGCCAGCAGCCCTCAAGGAGGGTCGGGCGGGGAGCTGTTTTTT. Its translation: CASSPQGGSGGELFF. The rearrangement uses TRBV9 and TRBJ2-2, with D possibly TRBD2 on 6 matching bases. Per the germline V gene, CDR1 is SGDLS and CDR2 is YYNGEE. V lost 4 bases and J 7 bases, leaving 17 bases between the germline ends. CDR3 length equals 15 residues. Full variable domain (rest looked up from reference TRBV9 and TRBJ2-2): DSGVTQTPKHLITATGQRVTLRCSPRSGDLSVYWYQQSLDQGLQFLIQYYNGEERAKGNILERFSAQQFPDLHSELNLSSLELGDSALYFCASSPQGGSGGELFFGEGSRLTVL.

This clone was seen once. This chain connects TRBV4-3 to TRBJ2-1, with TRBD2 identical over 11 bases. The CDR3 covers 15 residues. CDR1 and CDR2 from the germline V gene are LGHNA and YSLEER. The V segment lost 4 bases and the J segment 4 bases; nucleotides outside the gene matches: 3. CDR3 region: CASSRLAGGYNEQFF. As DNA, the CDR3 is TGCGCCAGCAGCCGTCTAGCGGGAGGTTACAATGAGCAGTTCTTC.

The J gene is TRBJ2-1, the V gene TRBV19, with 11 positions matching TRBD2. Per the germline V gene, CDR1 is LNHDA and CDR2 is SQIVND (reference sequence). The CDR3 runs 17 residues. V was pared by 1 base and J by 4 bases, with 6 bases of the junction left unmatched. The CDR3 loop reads CASSIVGTSGGYNEQFF. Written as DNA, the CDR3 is TGTGCCAGTAGTATAGTGGGGACTAGCGGCGGTTACAATGAGCAGTTCTTC.

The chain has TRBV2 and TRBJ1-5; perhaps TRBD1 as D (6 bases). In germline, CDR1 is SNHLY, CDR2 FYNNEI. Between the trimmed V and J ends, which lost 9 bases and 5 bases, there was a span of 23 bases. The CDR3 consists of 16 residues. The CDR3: CASSRDTGRRDQPQHF. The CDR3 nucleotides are TGTGCCAGTTCCCGGGACACGGGCCGTAGGGATCAGCCCCAGCATTTT.